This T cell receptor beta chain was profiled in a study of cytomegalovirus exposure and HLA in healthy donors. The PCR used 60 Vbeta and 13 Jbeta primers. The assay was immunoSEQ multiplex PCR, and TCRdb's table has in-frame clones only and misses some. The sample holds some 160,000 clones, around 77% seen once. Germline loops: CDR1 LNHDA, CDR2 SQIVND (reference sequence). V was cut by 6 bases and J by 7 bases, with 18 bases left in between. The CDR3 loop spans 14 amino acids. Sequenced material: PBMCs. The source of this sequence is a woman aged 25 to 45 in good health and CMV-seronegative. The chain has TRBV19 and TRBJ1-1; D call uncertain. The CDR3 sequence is CASRRLPVTGEAFF. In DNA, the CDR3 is TGTGCCAGTAGAAGACTACCCGTGACGGGTGAAGCTTTCTTT.